This T cell receptor (beta chain) was obtained from a study of blood T cell repertoires in COVID-19. Whole-study context: Samples representing acute and convalescent COVID-19 were sourced from the United States, Italy and Spain. Sample material is recorded as cDNA or gDNA derived from T cells, B-cell-depleted T cells, or PBMCs.

Original methodology: Amplified reference gene primers provided the basis for estimating nucleated cell counts. Produced via immunoSEQ multiplex PCR; TCRdb's table is partial and in-frame only. V and J calls plus clone size are reproduced from that table; the DNA served to infer D and trimming. The table includes more than 85,000 clones, around 76% detected once. The CDR3 runs to 18 residues. V was clipped by 4 bases and J by 6 bases; unmatched bases: 14. CDR1 is SNHLY and CDR2 is FYNNEI in the germline V gene. This receptor was identified in a woman aged 70-85 years with acute or convalescent COVID-19. The chain joins TRBV2 to TRBJ2-2, with 10 bases that match TRBD2. Sequenced: peripheral blood. The CDR3 nucleotides read TGTGCCAGCAGTGTGAGCGTGGTAGCGGGGGGCATCGCCGGGGAGCTGTTTTTT. This sequence encodes CASSVSVVAGGIAGELFF.